Listed below are T cell receptor beta chains from one sample, sequenced in a study of tumor and adjacent non-tumor tissue in lung cancer. Each CDR3 protein is one row after TCRdb ran MiXCR on the multiplex PCR reads. The sample holds tens of thousands of distinct CDR3 sequences, about two thirds seen once. The material sequenced was lung tumor tissue. The receptors stem from a woman between 65 and 79 years old with non-small cell lung cancer. Both conserved end residues are part of each CDR3. Fields, in order: J gene, D gene, V gene, clone size, CDR3 protein, CDR3 DNA. The D gene is left open where the match is weak. Clone sizes are given selectively: once, few, many, or a class where the clone is expanded.

>TRBJ2-6|-|TRBV29-1|-
CSVSGWCTGANVLTF
TGCAGCGTGTCAGGGTGGTGTACTGGGGCCAACGTCCTGACTTTT
>TRBJ2-2|-|TRBV12-3/TRBV12-4|-
CASAIELSSVELFF
TGTGCCAGCGCGATCGAATTGAGCTCCGTGGAGCTGTTTTTT
>TRBJ2-7|-|TRBV11-3|-
CASCLDTGMAGSHYERYF
TGTGCCAGCTGCTTAGATACGGGGATGGCGGGGTCTCACTACGAGCGGTACTTC
>TRBJ2-3|-|TRBV11-2|-
CVSSVDVLGTDTQYF
TGTGTCAGCAGCGTAGACGTCCTTGGTACAGATACGCAGTACTTT
>TRBJ1-2|TRBD1|TRBV4-1|-
CASSQVRQGYGYTF
TGCGCCAGCAGCCAAGTGCGACAGGGCTATGGCTACACCTTC
>TRBJ2-3|TRBD1|TRBV5-4|once
CASSYGTGRVDTQYF
TGTGCCAGCAGCTACGGGACAGGGAGGGTAGATACGCAGTATTTT
>TRBJ2-2|-|TRBV29-1|-
CSVAGDNRELFF
TGCAGCGTTGCCGGGGACAACAGGGAGTTGTTTTTT
>TRBJ1-3|-|TRBV4-1|-
CASSQGASGASGNTIYF
TGCGCCAGCAGCCAAGGGGCCTCAGGGGCCTCTGGAAACACAATATATTTT
>TRBJ1-1|-|TRBV11-2|few
CASSLEGTLAFF
TGTGCCAGCAGCTTAGAGGGGACACTGGCTTTCTTT
>TRBJ2-3|-|TRBV4-2|-
CASSQGSGVLDTQYF
TGTGCCAGCAGTCAAGGGTCGGGCGTGTTAGATACGCAATATTTT
>TRBJ2-2|TRBD1|TRBV6-5|-
CASQGVRSNTRELFF
TGTGCCAGCCAGGGGGTGCGTTCGAACACAAGGGAGCTGTTTTTT
>TRBJ2-7|TRBD2|TRBV5-4|once
CVSSLGIAGSISYEQYF
TGTGTCAGCAGCTTGGGGATAGCGGGATCCATATCCTACGAGCAGTACTTC
>TRBJ2-7|TRBD2|TRBV6-2/TRBV6-3|few
CASSPPRWLAGSSYEQYF
TGTGCCAGCAGCCCGCCCAGGTGGCTAGCGGGAAGCTCCTACGAGCAGTACTTC
>TRBJ2-3|-|TRBV6-1|-
CVNSEDRTDTQYF
TGTGTCAACAGTGAAGACCGCACAGATACGCAGTATTTT
>TRBJ2-7|-|TRBV29-1|-
CSVEGGLEQYF
TGCAGCGTGGAGGGAGGACTCGAACAGTACTTC
>TRBJ2-3|-|TRBV6-1|-
CASRDSGTQYF
TGTGCCAGCAGGGACTCGGGTACACAGTATTTT
>TRBJ2-7|TRBD2|TRBV10-2|-
CASSWGTNGTGEQYF
TGCGCCAGCAGCTGGGGGACTAACGGTACTGGGGAGCAGTACTTC
>TRBJ1-1|TRBD1|TRBV29-1|-
CSVPGTGVGMDTEAFF
TGCAGCGTGCCGGGGACAGGGGTAGGGATGGACACTGAAGCTTTCTTT
>TRBJ2-1|TRBD2|TRBV24-1|-
CATSTSGRYNERFF
TGTGCCACCAGTACTAGCGGTAGATACAATGAGCGGTTCTTC
>TRBJ2-5|-|TRBV6-2/TRBV6-3|-
CASSYSSSRSETQYF
TGTGCCAGCAGTTACTCGTCTAGCAGGAGTGAGACCCAATACTTC
>TRBJ2-5|-|TRBV6-4|-
CANEGGGPPETQCF
TGTGCCAACGAGGGGGGGGGACCTCCAGAGACCCAGTGCTTT
>TRBJ2-1|TRBD2|TRBV6-5|-
CANSYLAGGPAYNEQFF
TGTGCCAACAGTTACTTAGCGGGGGGCCCAGCATACAATGAGCAGTTCTTC
>TRBJ2-1|TRBD1|TRBV4-1|-
CASSHKTGDWNEQFF
TGCGCCAGCAGCCATAAGACAGGGGATTGGAATGAGCAGTTCTTC
>TRBJ1-6|TRBD1|TRBV4-2|few
CASGRNTGADNSPLHF
TGTGCCAGCGGCCGAAATACAGGGGCAGATAATTCACCCCTCCACTTC